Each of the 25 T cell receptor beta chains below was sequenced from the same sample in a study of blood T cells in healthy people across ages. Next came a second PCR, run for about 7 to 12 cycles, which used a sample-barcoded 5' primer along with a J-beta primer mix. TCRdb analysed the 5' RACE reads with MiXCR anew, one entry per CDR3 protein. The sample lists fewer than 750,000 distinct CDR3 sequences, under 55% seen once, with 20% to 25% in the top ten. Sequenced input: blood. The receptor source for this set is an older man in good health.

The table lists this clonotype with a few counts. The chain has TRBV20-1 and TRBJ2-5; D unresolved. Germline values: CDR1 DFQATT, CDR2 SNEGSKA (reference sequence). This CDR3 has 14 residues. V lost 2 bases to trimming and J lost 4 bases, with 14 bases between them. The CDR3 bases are TGCAGTGCTAGAAGCCAGGAAGGAATAGAGACCCAGTACTTC. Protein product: CSARSQEGIETQYF.

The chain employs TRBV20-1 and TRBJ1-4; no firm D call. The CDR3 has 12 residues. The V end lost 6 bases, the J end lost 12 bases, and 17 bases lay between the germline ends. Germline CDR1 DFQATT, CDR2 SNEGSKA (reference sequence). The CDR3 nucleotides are TGCAGTGCGCCAGGTACCGGTTCGGAACTGTTTTTT. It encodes CSAPGTGSELFF.

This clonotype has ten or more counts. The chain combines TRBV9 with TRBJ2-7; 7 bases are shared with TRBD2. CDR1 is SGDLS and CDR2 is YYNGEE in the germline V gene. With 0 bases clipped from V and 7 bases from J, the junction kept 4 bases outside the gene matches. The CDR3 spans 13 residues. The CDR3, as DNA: TGTGCCAGCAGCGTAGCCGTGGGAGGGGAGCAGTACTTC. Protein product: CASSVAVGGEQYF.

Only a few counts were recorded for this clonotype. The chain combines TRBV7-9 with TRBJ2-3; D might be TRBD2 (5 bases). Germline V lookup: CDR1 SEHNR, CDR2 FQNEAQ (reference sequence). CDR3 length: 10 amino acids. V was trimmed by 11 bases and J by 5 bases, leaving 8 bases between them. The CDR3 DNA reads TGTGCCGCCAGCGGAGATACGCAGTATTTT. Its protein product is CAASGDTQYF. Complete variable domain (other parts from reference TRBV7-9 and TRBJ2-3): DTGVSQNPRHKITKRGQNVTFRCDPISEHNRLYWYRQTLGQGPEFLTYFQNEAQLEKSRLLSDRFSAERPKGSFSTLEIQRTEQGDSAMYLCAASGDTQYFGPGTRLTVL.

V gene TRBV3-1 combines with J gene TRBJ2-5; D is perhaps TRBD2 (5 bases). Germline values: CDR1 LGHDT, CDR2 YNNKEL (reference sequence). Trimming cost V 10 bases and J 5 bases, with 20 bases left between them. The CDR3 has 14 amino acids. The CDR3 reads CATCRRGSAETQYF. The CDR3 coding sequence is TGTGCCACATGTAGGAGAGGGTCGGCGGAGACCCAGTACTTC.

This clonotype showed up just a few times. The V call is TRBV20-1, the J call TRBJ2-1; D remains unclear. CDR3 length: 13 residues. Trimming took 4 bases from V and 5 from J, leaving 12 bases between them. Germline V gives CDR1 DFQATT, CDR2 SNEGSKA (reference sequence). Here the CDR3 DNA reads TGCAGTGCTACCGGGCGTGAGGACAATGAGCAGTTCTTC. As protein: CSATGREDNEQFF.

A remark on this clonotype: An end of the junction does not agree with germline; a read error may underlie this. The CDR3 protein is CSSSGGTDTQYF. Written as DNA, the CDR3 is TGCAGTTCTAGTGGCGGCACAGATACGCAGTATTTT. V is TRBV20-1 and J is TRBJ2-3, with no clear D. The CDR3 runs 12 residues. Germline V gene lookup returns CDR1 DFQATT and CDR2 SNEGSKA (reference sequence).

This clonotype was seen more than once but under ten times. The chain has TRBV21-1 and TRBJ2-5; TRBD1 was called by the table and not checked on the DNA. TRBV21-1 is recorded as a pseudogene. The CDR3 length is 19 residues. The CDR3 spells CASSAPPGRGLPSQETQYF. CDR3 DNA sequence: TGTGCCAGCAGCGCTCCACCGGGACGGGGTCTCCCGTCCCAAGAGACCCAGTACTTC.

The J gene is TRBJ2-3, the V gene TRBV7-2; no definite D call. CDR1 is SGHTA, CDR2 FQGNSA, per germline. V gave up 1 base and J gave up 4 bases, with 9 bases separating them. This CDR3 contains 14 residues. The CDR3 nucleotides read TGTGCCAGCAGCTTAGGTCGCTTGGCAGATACGCAGTATTTT. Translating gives CASSLGRLADTQYF.

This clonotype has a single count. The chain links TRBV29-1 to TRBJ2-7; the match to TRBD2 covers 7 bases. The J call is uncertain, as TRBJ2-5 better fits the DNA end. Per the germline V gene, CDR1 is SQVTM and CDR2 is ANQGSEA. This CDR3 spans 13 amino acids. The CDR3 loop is CSTSSGSGETQYF. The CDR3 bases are TGCAGCACCTCTAGCGGCTCGGGGGAGACCCAGTACTTC.

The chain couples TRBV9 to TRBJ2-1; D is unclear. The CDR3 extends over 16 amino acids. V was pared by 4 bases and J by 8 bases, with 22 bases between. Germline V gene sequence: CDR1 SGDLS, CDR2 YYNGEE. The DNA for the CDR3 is TGTGCCAGCAGCTCCGGAGAGGAGAATTGGGCCCATGAGCAGTTCTTC. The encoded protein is CASSSGEENWAHEQFF.

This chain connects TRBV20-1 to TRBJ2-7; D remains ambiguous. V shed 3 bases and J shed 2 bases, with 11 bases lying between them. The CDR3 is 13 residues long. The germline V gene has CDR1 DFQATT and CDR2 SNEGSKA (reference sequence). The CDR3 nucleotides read TGCAGTGCTAGTACCGGGCCAACCTACGAGCAGTACTTC. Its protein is CSASTGPTYEQYF.

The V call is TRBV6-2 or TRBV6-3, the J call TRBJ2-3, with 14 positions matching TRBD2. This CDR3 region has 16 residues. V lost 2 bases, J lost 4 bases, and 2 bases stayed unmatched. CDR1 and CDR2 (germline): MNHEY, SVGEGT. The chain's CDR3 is CASSYAGLAGADTQYF. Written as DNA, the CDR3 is TGTGCCAGCAGTTACGCGGGACTAGCGGGAGCAGATACGCAGTATTTT.

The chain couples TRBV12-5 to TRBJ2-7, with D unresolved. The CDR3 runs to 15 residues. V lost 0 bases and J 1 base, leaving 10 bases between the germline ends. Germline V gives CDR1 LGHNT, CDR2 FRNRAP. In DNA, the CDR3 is TGTGCTAGTGGTTTGGTATTGGGATTTTCCTACGAGCAGTACTTC. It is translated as CASGLVLGFSYEQYF.

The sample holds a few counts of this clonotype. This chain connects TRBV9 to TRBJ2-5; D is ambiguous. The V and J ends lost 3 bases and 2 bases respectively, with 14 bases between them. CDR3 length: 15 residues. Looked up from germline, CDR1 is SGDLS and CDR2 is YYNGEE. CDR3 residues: CASSAHPTVQETQYF. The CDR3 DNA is TGTGCCAGCAGCGCGCACCCCACGGTTCAAGAGACCCAGTACTTC.

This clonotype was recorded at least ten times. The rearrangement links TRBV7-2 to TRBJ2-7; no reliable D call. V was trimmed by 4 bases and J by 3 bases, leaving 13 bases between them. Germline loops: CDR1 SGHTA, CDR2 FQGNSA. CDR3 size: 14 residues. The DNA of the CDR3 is TGTGCCAGCAGCTCGTTCCCCGCGGACTACGAGCAGTACTTC. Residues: CASSSFPADYEQYF.

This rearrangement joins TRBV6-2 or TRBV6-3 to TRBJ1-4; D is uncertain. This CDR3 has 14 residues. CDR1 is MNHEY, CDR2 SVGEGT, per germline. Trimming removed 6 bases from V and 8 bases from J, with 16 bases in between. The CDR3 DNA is TGTGCCAGCAGCCGTGGACGGGAGGAGGAAAAACTGTTTTTT. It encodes CASSRGREEEKLFF.

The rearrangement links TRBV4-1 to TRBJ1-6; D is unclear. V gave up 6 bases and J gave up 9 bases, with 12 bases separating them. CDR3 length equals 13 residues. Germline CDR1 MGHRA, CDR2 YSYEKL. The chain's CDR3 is CASRPNEFSPLHF. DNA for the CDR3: TGCGCCAGCAGACCCAACGAGTTTTCACCCCTCCACTTT.

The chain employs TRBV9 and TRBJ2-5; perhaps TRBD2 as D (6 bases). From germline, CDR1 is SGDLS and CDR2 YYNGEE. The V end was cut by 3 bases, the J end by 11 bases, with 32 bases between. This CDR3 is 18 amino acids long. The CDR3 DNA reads TGTGCCAGCAGCGCGAACCCCTTAGCGGTTAGCTCCTACAATGAGCAGTACTTC. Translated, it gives CASSANPLAVSSYNEQYF.

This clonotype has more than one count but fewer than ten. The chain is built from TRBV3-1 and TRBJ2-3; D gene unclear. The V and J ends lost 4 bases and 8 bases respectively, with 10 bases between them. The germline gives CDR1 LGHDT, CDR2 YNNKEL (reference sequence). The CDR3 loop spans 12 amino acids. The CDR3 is CASSLTTATQYF. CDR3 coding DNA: TGTGCCAGCAGCCTCACGACTGCTACGCAGTATTTT.

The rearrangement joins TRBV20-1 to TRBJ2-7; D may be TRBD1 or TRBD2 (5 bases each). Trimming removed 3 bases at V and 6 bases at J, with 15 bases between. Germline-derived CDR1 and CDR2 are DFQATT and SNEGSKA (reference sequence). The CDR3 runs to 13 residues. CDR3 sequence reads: CSASRDAEGEQYF. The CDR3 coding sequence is TGCAGTGCTAGTAGGGACGCTGAGGGCGAGCAGTACTTC.

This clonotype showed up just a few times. DNA of the CDR3: TGCAGCGTTGTCCCTGGAGAGGGAAGCTCCTACGAGCAGTACTTC. Its translation: CSVVPGEGSSYEQYF. This rearrangement joins TRBV29-1 to TRBJ2-7; TRBD2 is a possible D gene (5 bases). Germline V gene data show CDR1 as SQVTM and CDR2 as ANQGSEA. The CDR3 sequence is 15 residues long. The V end was cut by 4 bases, the J end by 0 bases, with 16 bases between.

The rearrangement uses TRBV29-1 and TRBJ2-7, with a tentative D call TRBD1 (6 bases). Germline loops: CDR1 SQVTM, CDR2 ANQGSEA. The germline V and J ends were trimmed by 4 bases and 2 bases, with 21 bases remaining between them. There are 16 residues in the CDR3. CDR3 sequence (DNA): TGCAGCGTTGTTTCCCCCCTGCCAGGGGAAACCTACGAGCAGTACTTC. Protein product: CSVVSPLPGETYEQYF.

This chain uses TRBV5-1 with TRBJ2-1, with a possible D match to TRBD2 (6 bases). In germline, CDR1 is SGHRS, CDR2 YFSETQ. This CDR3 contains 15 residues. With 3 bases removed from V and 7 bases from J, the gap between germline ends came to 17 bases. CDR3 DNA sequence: TGCGCCAGCAGCTCTTTCCCCGGGACTGAGAATGAGCAGTTCTTC. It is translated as CASSSFPGTENEQFF.

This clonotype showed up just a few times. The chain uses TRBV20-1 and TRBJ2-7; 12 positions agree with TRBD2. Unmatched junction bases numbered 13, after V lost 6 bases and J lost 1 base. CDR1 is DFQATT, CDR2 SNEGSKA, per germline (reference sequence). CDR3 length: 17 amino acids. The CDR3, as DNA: TGCAGTGCGTCCCCCGGGACTAGCGGGCGACAATCCTACGAGCAGTACTTC. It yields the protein CSASPGTSGRQSYEQYF.